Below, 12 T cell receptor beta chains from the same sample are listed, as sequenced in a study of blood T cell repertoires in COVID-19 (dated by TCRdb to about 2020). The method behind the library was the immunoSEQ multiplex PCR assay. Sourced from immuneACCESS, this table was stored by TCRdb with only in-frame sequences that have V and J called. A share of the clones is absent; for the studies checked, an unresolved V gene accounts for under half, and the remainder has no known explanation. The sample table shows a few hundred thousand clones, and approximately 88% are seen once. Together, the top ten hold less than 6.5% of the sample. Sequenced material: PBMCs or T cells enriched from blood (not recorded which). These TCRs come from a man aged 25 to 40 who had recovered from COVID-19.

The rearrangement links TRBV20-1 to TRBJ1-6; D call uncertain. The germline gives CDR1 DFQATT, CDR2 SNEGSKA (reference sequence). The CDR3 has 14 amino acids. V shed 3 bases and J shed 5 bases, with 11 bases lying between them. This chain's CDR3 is CSASPGLDNSPLHF. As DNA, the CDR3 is TGCAGTGCTAGTCCGGGGTTGGATAATTCACCCCTCCACTTT.

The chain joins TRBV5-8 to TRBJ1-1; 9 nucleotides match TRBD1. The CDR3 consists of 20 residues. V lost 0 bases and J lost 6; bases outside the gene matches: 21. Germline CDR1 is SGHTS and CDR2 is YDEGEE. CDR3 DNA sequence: TGTGCCAGCAGCTTGGGGGACAGGGTTAAGGGCAGCAGGCGGGAGGCTGAAGCTTTCTTT. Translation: CASSLGDRVKGSRREAEAFF.

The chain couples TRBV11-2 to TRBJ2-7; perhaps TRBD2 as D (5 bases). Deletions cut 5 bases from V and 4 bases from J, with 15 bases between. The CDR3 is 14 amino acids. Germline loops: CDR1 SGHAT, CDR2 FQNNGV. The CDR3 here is CASSLDVGRYEQYF. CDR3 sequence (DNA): TGTGCCAGCAGCCTGGACGTGGGGAGATACGAGCAGTACTTC.

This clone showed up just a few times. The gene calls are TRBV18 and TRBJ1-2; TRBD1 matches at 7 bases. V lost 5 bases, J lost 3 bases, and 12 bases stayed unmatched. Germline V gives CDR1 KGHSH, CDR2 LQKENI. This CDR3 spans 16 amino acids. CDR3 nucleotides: TGTGCCAGCTCAACCCCGACAGGGAGCTACGACTATGGCTACACCTTC. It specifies CASSTPTGSYDYGYTF.

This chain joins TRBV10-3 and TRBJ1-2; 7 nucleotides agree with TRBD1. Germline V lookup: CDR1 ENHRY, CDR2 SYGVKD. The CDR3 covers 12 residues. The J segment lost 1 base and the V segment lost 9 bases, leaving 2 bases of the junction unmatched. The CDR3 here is CAIQGINYGYTF. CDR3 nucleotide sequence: TGTGCCATACAGGGGATTAACTATGGCTACACCTTC.

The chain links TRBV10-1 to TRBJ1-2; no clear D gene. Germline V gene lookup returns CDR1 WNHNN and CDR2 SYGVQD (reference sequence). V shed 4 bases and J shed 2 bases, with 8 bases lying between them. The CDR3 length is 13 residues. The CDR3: CASSGDKNYGYTF. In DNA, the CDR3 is TGCGCCAGCAGTGGAGACAAGAACTATGGCTACACCTTC.

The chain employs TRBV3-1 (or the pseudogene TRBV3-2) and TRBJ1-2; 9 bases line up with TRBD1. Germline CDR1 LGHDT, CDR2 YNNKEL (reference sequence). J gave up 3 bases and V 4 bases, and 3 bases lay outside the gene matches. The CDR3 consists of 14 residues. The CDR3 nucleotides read TGTGCCAGCAGCCCGGACAGGGGAGACTATGGCTACACCTTC. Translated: CASSPDRGDYGYTF.

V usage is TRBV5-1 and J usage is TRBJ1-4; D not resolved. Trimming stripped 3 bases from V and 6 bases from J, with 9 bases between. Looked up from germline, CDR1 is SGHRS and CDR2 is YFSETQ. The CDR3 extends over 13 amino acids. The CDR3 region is CASSSEWDEKLFF. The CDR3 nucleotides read TGCGCCAGCAGCTCGGAGTGGGATGAAAAACTGTTTTTT.

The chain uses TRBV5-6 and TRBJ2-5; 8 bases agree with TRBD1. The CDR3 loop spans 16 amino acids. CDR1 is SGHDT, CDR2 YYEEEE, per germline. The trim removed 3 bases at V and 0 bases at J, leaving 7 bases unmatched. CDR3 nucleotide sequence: TGTGCCAGCAGCTCCGAGGGGACAGGCCACCAAGAGACCCAGTACTTC. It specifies CASSSEGTGHQETQYF.

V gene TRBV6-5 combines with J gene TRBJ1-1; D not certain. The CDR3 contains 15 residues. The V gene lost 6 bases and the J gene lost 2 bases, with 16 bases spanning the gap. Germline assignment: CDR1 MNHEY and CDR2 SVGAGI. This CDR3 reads CASRTGGGTNTEAFF. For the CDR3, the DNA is TGTGCCAGCAGGACGGGTGGCGGAACAAACACTGAAGCTTTCTTT.

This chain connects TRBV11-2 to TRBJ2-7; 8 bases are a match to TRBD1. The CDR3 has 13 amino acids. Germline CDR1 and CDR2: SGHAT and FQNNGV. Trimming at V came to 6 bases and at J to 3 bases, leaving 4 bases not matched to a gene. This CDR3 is CASRSGQGYEQYF. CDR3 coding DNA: TGTGCCAGCAGGTCAGGACAGGGCTACGAGCAGTACTTC.

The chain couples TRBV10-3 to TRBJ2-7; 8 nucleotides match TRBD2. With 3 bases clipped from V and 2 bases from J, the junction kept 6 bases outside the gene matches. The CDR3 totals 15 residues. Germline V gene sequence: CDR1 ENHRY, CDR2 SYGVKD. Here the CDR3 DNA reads TGTGCCATCAGTGAAATAGCGGGGATTACCTACGAGCAGTACTTC. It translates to CAISEIAGITYEQYF.